The rows below give T cell receptor beta chains drawn from one sample of a study of OX40 agonist ivuxolimab in advanced cancers. Repertoires were generated with immunoSEQ multiplex PCR, while TCRdb's copy carries only in-frame clones and drops some. The repertoire consists of about 26,000 clones, with more than 75% occurring once and the leading ten covering about 25%. Sample: CD4+ or CD8+ T cells sorted from blood, taken in a trial of the OX40 agonist ivuxolimab. These TCRs come from an adult with an advanced solid tumor such as melanoma, head and neck, liver or kidney cancer. Both conserved end residues are part of each CDR3. A D gene is named only where the DNA matches it firmly. The size entry is marked missing in some rows and otherwise reads once, few, many or a size class.

TRBJ2-1	NA	TRBV5-4	TRBD2	TGTGCCAGCAGCATCGGGGGGGGCTCCTACAATGAGCAGTTCTTC	CASSIGGGSYNEQFF
TRBJ2-3	once	TRBV7-9	TRBD2	TGTGCCAGCAGCTTAGGGACTAGCGCGTCAGATACGCAGTATTTT	CASSLGTSASDTQYF
TRBJ2-5	NA	TRBV6-1	NA	TGTGCCAGCAGTGAAGCGGGCGGGTACCAAGAGACCCAGTACTTC	CASSEAGGYQETQYF
TRBJ1-4	NA	TRBV6-5	TRBD1	TGTGCCAGCAGTACGGGACAGGATAATGAAAAACTGTTTTTT	CASSTGQDNEKLFF
TRBJ2-5	NA	TRBV6-5	NA	TGTGCCAGCAGACTAATGGAGACCCAGTACTTC	CASRLMETQYF
TRBJ2-1	NA	TRBV14	NA	TGTGCCAGCAGCCCTCTCACGGGAGTGAATGAGCAGTTCTTC	CASSPLTGVNEQFF
TRBJ2-5	once	TRBV7-8	NA	TGTGCCAGCAGCTTATGGGCGGCGTACCAAGAGACCCAGTACTTC	CASSLWAAYQETQYF
TRBJ2-7	NA	TRBV4-1	NA	TGCGCCATCAACGTGCATAACTACGAGCAGTACTTC	CAINVHNYEQYF
TRBJ1-5	NA	TRBV7-9	NA	TGTGCCAGCAGCTCGGACGGGGAGCCCCAGCATTTT	CASSSDGEPQHF
TRBJ2-7	few	TRBV4-3	NA	TGCGCCAGCAGCTTGCCAACACCCCCCTACGAGCAGTACTTC	CASSLPTPPYEQYF
TRBJ2-1	once	TRBV9	NA	TGTGCCAGCTGCAGGGGCGACCAGGGTGAGCAGTTCTTC	CASCRGDQGEQFF
TRBJ2-3	once	TRBV27	NA	TGTGCCAGCAGTTTGGGCGGTATGGGCACAGATACGCAGTATTTT	CASSLGGMGTDTQYF
TRBJ2-3	few	TRBV7-8	TRBD2	TGTGCCAGCAGCTTACCCACTAGCGGGGGGAGCACAGATACGCAGTATTTT	CASSLPTSGGSTDTQYF
TRBJ2-7	once	TRBV29-1	NA	TGCAGCGTTGAGACGGACAGCTCCTACGAGCAGTACTTC	CSVETDSSYEQYF
TRBJ2-7	NA	TRBV4-1	TRBD2	TGCGCCAGCAGTAAAGGGGACTACGAGCGGTACTTC	CASSKGDYERYF
TRBJ2-5	NA	TRBV6-4	NA	TGTGCCAGCAGCTTCGCGGGGCGTCGGAGCCAGTACTTC	CASSFAGRRSQYF
TRBJ1-2	NA	TRBV28	NA	TGTGCCAGCAGTTTAATCGCGGACAGTCTCTATGGCTACACCTTC	CASSLIADSLYGYTF
TRBJ2-6	NA	TRBV7-9	NA	TGTGCCAGCAGCGCCGGCCCGGGATTCTCTGGGGCCAACGTCCTGACTTTC	CASSAGPGFSGANVLTF
TRBJ1-1	NA	TRBV5-1	NA	TGCGCCAGCAGCCTGACGGTCATGAACACTGAAGCTTTCTTT	CASSLTVMNTEAFF
TRBJ1-1	NA	TRBV7-3	NA	TGTGCCAGCAAAACCCGGGGGAACACTGAAGCTTTCTTT	CASKTRGNTEAFF
TRBJ2-1	NA	TRBV1	NA	TGCACCAGCAGCCAACCCTACCGGACAGGGAATCCCTACAATGAGCAGTTCTTC	CTSSQPYRTGNPYNEQFF
TRBJ1-1	NA	TRBV27	NA	TGTGCCAGCAGTTTAGGGTATGGGAACACTGAAGCTTTCTTT	CASSLGYGNTEAFF
TRBJ2-3	NA	TRBV5-1	TRBD2	TGCGCCAGCAGCTTCGTGGGGGGGACCACAGATACGCAGTATTTT	CASSFVGGTTDTQYF
TRBJ2-7	NA	TRBV7-9	TRBD1	TGTGCCAGCAGCTTATGGGACAGGGATGACGAGCAGTACTTC	CASSLWDRDDEQYF
TRBJ2-5	NA	TRBV28	NA	TGTGCCAGCAGGACAGGTGGAGAGACCCAGTACTTC	CASRTGGETQYF